This T cell receptor beta chain was identified during a study of T cell responses to AZD1222 COVID-19 vaccine. Study in general: Some second doses came at about 4 weeks and others at about 12 weeks; these were pooled.

Overall study results and limits: Elevations in Spike-specific TCR breadth and depth followed administration of two AZD1222 doses. In all cases, repertoires were sampled only after the peak T cell response.

Clones were read by immunoSEQ multiplex PCR, and TCRdb kept only the in-frame ones, dropping some. This sample carries roughly 80,000 clones, about 88% of them seen once, and the ten largest clones take under 5%. Worth noting for this clone: Its target is unknown.

The CDR3 has 16 residues. Deletions cut 0 bases from V and 3 bases from J, with 12 bases between. Germline V gene lookup returns CDR1 SGHRS and CDR2 YFSETQ. The input for sequencing was peripheral blood, taken on day 0 of AZD1222 vaccination. The sequence was collected from an adult in good health. V usage is TRBV5-1 and J usage is TRBJ2-2; possibly TRBD1 for D (6 bases). The CDR3 DNA follows: TGCGCCAGCAGCTTGGAAGGGGGACATGACACCGGGGAGCTGTTTTTT. Its protein is CASSLEGGHDTGELFF.